Below, 15 T cell receptor beta chains from the same sample are listed, as sequenced in a study of blood T cell repertoires in COVID-19. Assay: immunoSEQ multiplex PCR; the TCRdb copy retains only in-frame clones and omits some. The sample lists some 140,000 clones; over 65% were seen once. Sequencing input: peripheral blood. The receptors were gathered from a man older than 75 with acute or convalescent COVID-19.

This chain connects TRBV5-1 to TRBJ1-2; D gene unclear. This CDR3 comprises 13 residues. CDR1 is SGHRS and CDR2 is YFSETQ in the germline V gene. V was cut by 3 bases and J by 2 bases, with 8 bases left in between. The CDR3 region is CASSSGENYGYTF. The CDR3 nucleotides are TGCGCCAGCAGCTCTGGAGAGAACTATGGCTACACCTTC.

This chain connects TRBV18 to TRBJ2-3; 9 bases match TRBD1. Germline V CDR1 and CDR2: KGHSH, LQKENI. There are 17 residues in the CDR3. The V and J ends lost 4 bases and 6 bases, in that order; junction bases with no gene match: 14. The CDR3: CASSRMVTGGLADTQYF. DNA of the CDR3: TGTGCCAGCTCACGAATGGTGACAGGGGGTTTAGCGGATACGCAGTATTTT.

The J gene is TRBJ1-4, the V gene TRBV6-5; 7 nucleotides align to TRBD1. CDR1 MNHEY and CDR2 SVGAGI come from the germline V gene. The CDR3 covers 15 residues. V shed 4 bases, J shed 3 bases, and the junction held 5 bases outside the gene matches. DNA of the CDR3: TGTGCCAGCAGTTTCACAGGGGTACCTAATGAAAAACTGTTTTTT. It encodes CASSFTGVPNEKLFF.

V usage is TRBV15 and J usage is TRBJ2-6; possible D gene TRBD2, 6 bases. This CDR3 is 18 amino acids long. Trimming stripped 1 base from V and 1 base from J, with 14 bases between. Germline V lookup: CDR1 LNHNV, CDR2 YYDKDF (reference sequence). As DNA, the CDR3 is TGTGCCACCAGCAGAGTCATGGGAGGTGGTTCTGGGGCCAACGTCCTGACTTTC. As protein: CATSRVMGGGSGANVLTF.

This chain joins TRBV4-2 and TRBJ2-3; D is undetermined. V was clipped by 0 bases and J by 0 bases, with 13 bases between them. CDR3 length: 17 amino acids. Germline V lookup: CDR1 LGHNA, CDR2 YNFKEQ. This CDR3 is CASSQDISVTSTDTQYF. In nucleotides, the CDR3 is TGTGCCAGCAGCCAAGATATTTCGGTAACTAGCACAGATACGCAGTATTTT.

V is TRBV7-2 and J is TRBJ1-2, with a tentative D call TRBD1 (6 bases). The CDR3 runs to 12 residues. V lost 5 bases, J lost 7 bases, and 11 bases lay in between. Per germline, CDR1 SGHTA and CDR2 FQGNSA. CDR3 in amino acids: CASSPGTSGYTF. Here the CDR3 DNA reads TGTGCCAGCAGCCCAGGGACAAGTGGCTACACCTTC.

This chain connects TRBV5-1 to TRBJ2-1; D might be TRBD1 (5 bases). V lost 0 bases and J lost 8, with 21 bases in between. Germline lookup yields CDR1 SGHRS and CDR2 YFSETQ. This CDR3 is 17 amino acids long. CDR3 amino acids: CASSLAAGSRIRDEQFF. In DNA, the CDR3 is TGCGCCAGCAGCTTGGCCGCCGGGTCGCGGATCAGGGATGAGCAGTTCTTC.

J is TRBJ2-2 and V is TRBV7-6; D remains unclear. The germline V gene encodes CDR1 SGHVS and CDR2 FNYEAQ. This CDR3 comprises 17 residues. The V end lost 1 base, the J end lost 1 base, and 13 bases lay between the germline ends. The CDR3 sequence is CASSLESASGNTGELFF. As DNA, the CDR3 is TGTGCCAGCAGCTTAGAATCCGCCTCCGGGAACACCGGGGAGCTGTTTTTT.

The rearrangement links TRBV6-5 to TRBJ2-7; possibly TRBD1 for D (5 bases). This CDR3 is 13 amino acids long. CDR1 is MNHEY and CDR2 is SVGAGI in the germline V gene. V was trimmed by 6 bases and J by 3 bases, leaving 12 bases between them. The CDR3 loop reads CASRMQGNYEQYF. The CDR3 DNA is TGTGCCAGCAGGATGCAGGGTAACTACGAGCAGTACTTC.

This clone was observed a single time. The chain carries TRBV27 and TRBJ2-3; 7 bases align to TRBD2. Germline-derived CDR1 and CDR2 are MNHEY and SMNVEV (reference sequence). The V gene end was trimmed by 10 bases and the J gene end by 0 bases; junction bases not matched to a gene: 13. There are 16 residues in the CDR3. The CDR3 region is CATSNPGGPSTDTQYF. In DNA form, the CDR3 reads TGTGCCACCTCCAATCCGGGGGGTCCTAGCACAGATACGCAGTATTTT.

This clone was detected only a few times. J is TRBJ2-2 and V is TRBV5-1, with D uncertain. The CDR3 extends over 15 amino acids. V was shortened by 0 bases and J by 3 bases, with 9 bases between the two germline ends. Germline values: CDR1 SGHRS, CDR2 YFSETQ. The CDR3 loop reads CASSLGVQDTGELFF. The CDR3 DNA sequence: TGCGCCAGCAGCTTGGGTGTCCAGGACACCGGGGAGCTGTTTTTT.

This clone was picked up a small number of times. The chain employs TRBV30 and TRBJ1-4, with D uncertain. From germline, CDR1 is GTSNPN and CDR2 SVGIG (reference sequence). Deletions cut 2 bases from V and 8 bases from J, with 6 bases between. This CDR3 is 11 amino acids long. CDR3 sequence: CAWSIREKLFF. CDR3 nucleotide sequence: TGTGCCTGGAGTATACGGGAAAAACTGTTTTTT. The complete variable domain, with remaining parts taken from reference TRBV30 and TRBJ1-4, reads SQTIHQWPATLVQPVGSPLSLECTVEGTSNPNLYWYRQAAGRGLQLLFYSVGIGQISSEVPQNLSASRPQDRQFILSSKKLLLSDSGFYLCAWSIREKLFFGSGTQLSVL.

The chain has TRBV6-5 and TRBJ2-7, with D possibly TRBD1 on 6 matching bases. The ends were cut back, 7 bases at V and 0 bases at J, with 13 bases in the middle. This CDR3 spans 14 amino acids. The germline V gene encodes CDR1 MNHEY and CDR2 SVGAGI. The CDR3 protein is CASKRGSGSYEQYF. DNA for the CDR3: TGTGCCAGCAAGAGGGGGTCGGGCTCCTACGAGCAGTACTTC.

The CDR3 DNA sequence: TGTGCCAGCTCAGCCGGGACTGGCGGAAACACCATATATTTT. Translated: CASSAGTGGNTIYF. The chain employs TRBV18 and TRBJ1-3; weak D call: TRBD1 (5 bases). Germline lookup yields CDR1 KGHSH and CDR2 LQKENI. Trimming took 5 bases from V and 4 from J, leaving 12 bases between them. CDR3 size: 14 residues.

The chain links TRBV3-1 (or the pseudogene TRBV3-2) to TRBJ2-3; 10 nucleotides align to TRBD1. The ends lost 4 bases at V and 1 base at J; junction bases unmatched: 2. The V gene's germline CDR1 is LGHDT and CDR2 YNNKEL (reference sequence). The CDR3 is 15 residues long. CDR3 residues: CASSLGTGGTDTQYF. DNA for the CDR3: TGTGCCAGCAGCCTAGGGACAGGGGGCACAGATACGCAGTATTTT.